This is a list of T cell receptor beta chains from one sample in a study of T cell responses to AZD1222 COVID-19 vaccine. Generated by immunoSEQ multiplex PCR, the TCRdb table keeps only in-frame clones and is missing some. The sample holds 95,000 to 130,000 clones, over 75% seen once. This specimen consisted of peripheral blood, obtained on day 0 of AZD1222 vaccination. The receptors here all came from an adult in good health. CDR3s include the opening cysteine and the closing phenylalanine or tryptophan. Each record gives: V gene, J gene, CDR3 length, CDR3 protein.

TRBV28,TRBJ1-2,11,CASNDRVGYTF
TRBV7-9,TRBJ1-4,16,CASRPAGIATNEKLFF
TRBV7-2,TRBJ2-6,14,CASSLSSGANVLTF
TRBV28,TRBJ1-5,13,CASSRHSGQPQHF
TRBV3-1/TRBV3-2,TRBJ2-3,15,CASSQNYLRSDTQYF
TRBV29-1,TRBJ2-5,14,CSVGQGGHRETQYF
TRBV24-1,TRBJ2-3,12,CATSQGTDTQYF
TRBV6-5,TRBJ2-3,13,CASMRGGLDTQYF
TRBV5-1,TRBJ1-2,14,CASSEGQGGYGYTF
TRBV10-2,TRBJ2-7,16,CASTEGGARGWGEQYF
TRBV24-1,TRBJ1-2,14,CATSDVGQPYGYTF
TRBV30,TRBJ2-1,14,CAWSGGYTYNEQFF
TRBV6-5,TRBJ2-1,16,CASSYSKVLAGGEQFF